The 20 T cell receptor beta chains below were found in one sample sequenced in a study of blood T cell repertoires in COVID-19. Profiling relied on immunoSEQ multiplex PCR, and the TCRdb table lists in-frame clones only, not all of them. The sample includes around 81,000 clones, approximately 80% seen only once; the top ten take roughly 12%. What was sequenced was peripheral blood. The receptors derive from a human donor in a cohort sampled during active COVID-19.

This chain uses TRBV5-1 with TRBJ2-7; 7 nucleotides match TRBD2. The germline CDR1 and CDR2 sequences are SGHRS and YFSETQ. The length of the CDR3 is 15 residues. Trimming at V came to 2 bases and at J to 0 bases, leaving 5 bases not matched to a gene. CDR3 protein: CASSLYGGTSYEQYF. The DNA for the CDR3 is TGCGCCAGCAGCTTATACGGGGGGACCTCCTACGAGCAGTACTTC.

This chain connects TRBV30 to TRBJ2-3, with TRBD1 matching over 11 bases. V was clipped by 4 bases and J by 5 bases; unmatched bases: 11. CDR3 size: 16 residues. Per germline, CDR1 GTSNPN and CDR2 SVGIG (reference sequence). The CDR3 sequence is CAWTPDRGPDEDTQYF. DNA for the CDR3: TGTGCCTGGACCCCGGACAGGGGGCCTGACGAAGATACGCAGTATTTT.

This clone was seen a handful of times. The V and J genes are TRBV19 and TRBJ1-2; D is unresolved. The CDR3 is 16 amino acids. CDR1 is LNHDA, CDR2 SQIVND, per germline (reference sequence). Trimming cost V 5 bases and J 0 bases, with 16 bases left between them. CDR3 nucleotide sequence: TGTGCCAGTAGTCGCTATCCGGAGGGAGCTAACTATGGCTACACCTTC. It codes for CASSRYPEGANYGYTF.

The CDR3 nucleotides are TGTGCCAGCAGCTTAACGGGTCGCACAGATACGCAGTATTTT. This translates into CASSLTGRTDTQYF. The rearrangement uses TRBV7-9 and TRBJ2-3; D call uncertain. CDR3 length: 14 amino acids. Germline-derived CDR1 and CDR2 are SEHNR and FQNEAQ (reference sequence). Trimming removed 2 bases at V and 1 base at J, with 7 bases between.

The rearrangement joins TRBV13 to TRBJ2-3; TRBD1 aligns across 8 bases. Trimming removed 5 bases from V and 2 bases from J; junction bases left unmatched: 6. CDR1 is PRHDT and CDR2 is FYEKMQ in the germline V gene (reference sequence). This CDR3 comprises 15 residues. CDR3 nucleotide sequence: TGTGCCAGCAGCACACGGACAGGGTCCACAGATACGCAGTATTTT. The encoded protein is CASSTRTGSTDTQYF.

CDR3 bases: TGCGCCAGCAGCCTTAGGGGGCGGGCGGTCTCTGGAAACACCATATATTTT. This codes for CASSLRGRAVSGNTIYF. The chain carries TRBV4-3 and TRBJ1-3; 7 bases line up with TRBD1. V trimming: 4 bases; J trimming: 0 bases; junction bases outside the gene matches: 9. CDR1 is LGHNA, CDR2 YSLEER, per germline. The CDR3 has 17 residues.

This clone was seen just once. The chain has TRBV7-9 and TRBJ1-1; D perhaps matches TRBD1 (5 bases). The germline V gene encodes CDR1 SEHNR and CDR2 FQNEAQ (reference sequence). V shed 7 bases and J shed 2 bases, with 14 bases lying between them. This CDR3 contains 14 residues. The CDR3 DNA sequence: TGTGCCAGCACCCGTAATACAGGAAACACTGAAGCTTTCTTT. As protein: CASTRNTGNTEAFF. Based on the CDR3 plus reference TRBV7-9 and TRBJ1-1, the full variable domain is DTGVSQNPRHKITKRGQNVTFRCDPISEHNRLYWYRQTLGQGPEFLTYFQNEAQLEKSRLLSDRFSAERPKGSFSTLEIQRTEQGDSAMYLCASTRNTGNTEAFFGQGTRLTVV.

V gene TRBV6-5 combines with J gene TRBJ1-2, with D maybe TRBD1 (5 bases). With 2 bases removed from V and 8 bases from J, the gap between germline ends came to 18 bases. The CDR3 totals 15 residues. Germline V CDR1 and CDR2: MNHEY, SVGAGI. CDR3 loop: CASSYGAQGARGYTF. The DNA for the CDR3 is TGTGCCAGCAGTTACGGGGCCCAGGGCGCCCGGGGCTACACCTTC.

The V and J genes are TRBV30 and TRBJ2-7; TRBD1 aligns across 7 bases. J gave up 6 bases and V 3 bases, and 11 bases lay outside the gene matches. The CDR3 totals 14 residues. Germline V lookup: CDR1 GTSNPN, CDR2 SVGIG (reference sequence). CDR3 sequence reads: CAWSLTSAGGEQYF. DNA of the CDR3: TGTGCCTGGAGCCTAACGTCGGCAGGGGGCGAGCAGTACTTC.

This clone is a singleton in its sample. The CDR3 region has the DNA TGTGCCAGCAGTTTAACCGGGGACTGGATCTATGGCTACACCTTC. It encodes CASSLTGDWIYGYTF. V and J are TRBV28 and TRBJ1-2; perhaps TRBD1 as D (5 bases). The length of the CDR3 is 15 residues. Trimming took 2 bases from V and 4 from J, leaving 14 bases between them. Germline CDR1 reads MDHEN; CDR2 reads SYDVKM.

V gene TRBV3-1 (or the pseudogene TRBV3-2) combines with J gene TRBJ2-5, with TRBD2 as a possible D gene (6 bases). The ends were cut back, 4 bases at V and 4 bases at J, with 16 bases in the middle. Germline assignment: CDR1 LGHDT and CDR2 YNNKEL (reference sequence). This CDR3 region has 15 residues. CDR3 sequence reads: CASSPRWGVPETQYF. The CDR3 bases are TGTGCCAGCAGCCCCCGATGGGGGGTCCCAGAGACCCAGTACTTC.

The V and J genes are TRBV19 and TRBJ1-2; tentatively, D is TRBD1 (5 bases). V was shortened by 1 base and J by 3 bases, with 12 bases between the two germline ends. CDR1 and CDR2 from the germline V gene are LNHDA and SQIVND (reference sequence). The CDR3 sequence is 15 residues long. This CDR3 reads CASSIGAGRDYGYTF. The CDR3 DNA reads as TGTGCCAGTAGTATAGGGGCAGGGAGGGACTATGGCTACACCTTC.

This chain uses TRBV6-5 with TRBJ1-6, with D possibly being TRBD1 (5 bases). Germline loops: CDR1 MNHEY, CDR2 SVGAGI. CDR3 length equals 14 residues. The V gene lost 7 bases and the J gene lost 6 bases, with 13 bases spanning the gap. Here the CDR3 reads CASTSQGGNSPLHF. The CDR3, as DNA: TGTGCCAGCACAAGTCAGGGTGGTAATTCACCCCTCCACTTT.

On this clone: A read error may account for a junction end that differs from germline. This chain joins TRBV30 and TRBJ1-5; 7 nucleotides match TRBD1. The CDR3 contains 14 residues. Germline lookup yields CDR1 GTSNPN and CDR2 SVGIG (reference sequence). The DNA for the CDR3 is TGTGCCTGGAGTGTAGAAGGGGGCAACCAGCCCCAGCATTTT. Translation gives CAWSVEGGNQPQHF.

This clone has just one count. The J gene is TRBJ2-2, the V gene TRBV7-8; TRBD2 aligns across 7 bases. CDR1 is SGHVS, CDR2 FQNEAQ, per germline. The CDR3 length is 14 residues. V shed 8 bases, J shed 6 bases, and the junction held 9 bases outside the gene matches. CDR3 sequence reads: CASGRLGRAGELFF. The CDR3 DNA reads as TGTGCCAGCGGCCGTTTGGGGAGGGCCGGGGAGCTGTTTTTT.

V gene TRBV3-1 (or the pseudogene TRBV3-2) combines with J gene TRBJ2-3, with TRBD1 matching 10 bases. Germline V gene sequence: CDR1 LGHDT, CDR2 YNNKEL (reference sequence). The CDR3 is 15 residues long. With V trimmed by 7 bases and J by 5 bases, 9 bases remained unmatched. CDR3 in amino acids: CASNPTGGWGDTQYF. CDR3 coding DNA: TGTGCCAGCAACCCGACAGGGGGCTGGGGAGATACGCAGTATTTT.

This chain connects TRBV6-5 to TRBJ2-5, with D maybe TRBD1 (7 bases). This CDR3 comprises 15 residues. Germline CDR1 reads MNHEY; CDR2 reads SVGAGI. V lost 5 bases and J lost 3, with 16 bases in between. CDR3 region: CASSLQGGREETQYF. In DNA, the CDR3 is TGTGCCAGCAGTCTCCAGGGGGGCAGGGAAGAGACCCAGTACTTC.

This chain's CDR3 is CASSSKNRQGSPLHF. In DNA form, the CDR3 reads TGTGCCAGCAGCTCCAAAAATCGACAGGGCTCACCCCTCCACTTT. This chain joins TRBV5-4 and TRBJ1-6; 7 bases align to TRBD1. With 3 bases clipped from V and 10 bases from J, the junction kept 10 bases outside the gene matches. The CDR3 extends over 15 amino acids. The germline CDR1 and CDR2 sequences are SGHNT and YYREEE (reference sequence).

V usage is TRBV7-2 and J usage is TRBJ1-3; possibly TRBD1 for D (6 bases). V was cut by 5 bases and J by 0 bases, with 23 bases left in between. This CDR3 spans 19 amino acids. CDR1 is SGHTA, CDR2 FQGNSA, per germline. CDR3 bases: TGTGCCAGCAGCCCGTGGAGCCGGGACACAAAACGCTCTGGAAACACCATATATTTT. Protein: CASSPWSRDTKRSGNTIYF.

The chain has TRBV15 and TRBJ2-1, with TRBD1 matching 9 bases. V gave up 3 bases and J gave up 5 bases; unmatched junction bases: 11. This CDR3 is 17 amino acids long. Germline V gene sequence: CDR1 LNHNV, CDR2 YYDKDF (reference sequence). Written as DNA, the CDR3 is TGTGCCACCAGCAGGCACCGGGACAGGGTTTTCAACAATGAGCAGTTCTTC. Translation gives CATSRHRDRVFNNEQFF.